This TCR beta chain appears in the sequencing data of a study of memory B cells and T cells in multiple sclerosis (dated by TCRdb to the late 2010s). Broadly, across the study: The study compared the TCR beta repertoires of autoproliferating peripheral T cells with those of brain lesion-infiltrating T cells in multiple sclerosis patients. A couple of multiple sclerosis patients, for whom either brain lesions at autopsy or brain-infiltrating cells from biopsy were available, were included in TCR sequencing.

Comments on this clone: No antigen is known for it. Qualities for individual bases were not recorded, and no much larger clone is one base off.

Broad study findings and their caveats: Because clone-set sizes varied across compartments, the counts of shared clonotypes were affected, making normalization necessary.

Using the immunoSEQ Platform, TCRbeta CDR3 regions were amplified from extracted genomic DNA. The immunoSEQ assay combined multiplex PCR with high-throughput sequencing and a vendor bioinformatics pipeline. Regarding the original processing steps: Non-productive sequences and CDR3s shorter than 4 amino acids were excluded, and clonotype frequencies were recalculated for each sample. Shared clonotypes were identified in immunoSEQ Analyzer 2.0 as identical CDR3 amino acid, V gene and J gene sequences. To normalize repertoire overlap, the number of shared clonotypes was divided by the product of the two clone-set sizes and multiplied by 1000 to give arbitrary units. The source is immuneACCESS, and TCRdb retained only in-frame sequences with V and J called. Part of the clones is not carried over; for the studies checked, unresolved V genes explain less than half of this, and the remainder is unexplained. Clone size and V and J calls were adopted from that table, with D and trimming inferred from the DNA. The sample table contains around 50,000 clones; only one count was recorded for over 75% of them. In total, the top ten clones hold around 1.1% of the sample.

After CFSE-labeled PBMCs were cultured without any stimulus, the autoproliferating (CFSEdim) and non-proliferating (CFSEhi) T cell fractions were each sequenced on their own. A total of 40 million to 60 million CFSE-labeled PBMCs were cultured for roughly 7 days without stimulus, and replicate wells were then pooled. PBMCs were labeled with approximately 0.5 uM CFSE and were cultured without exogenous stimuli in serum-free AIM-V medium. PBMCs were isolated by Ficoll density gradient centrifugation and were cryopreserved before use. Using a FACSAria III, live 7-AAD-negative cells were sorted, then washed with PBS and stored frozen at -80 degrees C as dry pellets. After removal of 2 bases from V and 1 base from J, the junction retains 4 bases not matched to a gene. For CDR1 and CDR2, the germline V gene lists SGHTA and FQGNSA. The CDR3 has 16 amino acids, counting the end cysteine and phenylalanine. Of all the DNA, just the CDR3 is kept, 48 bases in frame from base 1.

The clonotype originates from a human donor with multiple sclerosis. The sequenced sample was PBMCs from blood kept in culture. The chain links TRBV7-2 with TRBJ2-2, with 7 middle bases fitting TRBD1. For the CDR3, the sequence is CASSLTGTVNTGELFF. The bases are TGTGCCAGCAGCTTAACCGGGACAGTGAACACCGGGGAGCTGTTTTTT.